These T cell receptor beta chains were read from a single sample in a study of T cell responses to AZD1222 COVID-19 vaccine. TCRdb keeps only in-frame clones here, not all; method: immunoSEQ multiplex PCR. Of 120,000 or so clones listed, roughly 85% are singletons. The sequences come from peripheral blood, collected on day 0 of AZD1222 vaccination. These receptors came from an adult in good health. The CDR3 runs from the conserved cysteine through the conserved F or W. A D gene is named only where the DNA matches it firmly. Clone size is given for some rows only: seen once, a few or many times, or a class if the clone is expanded.

v_call: TRBV11-3
clone_size: NA
j_call: TRBJ1-1
d_call: NA
cdr3_nt: TGTGCCAGCAGCTTAGGGGGGTCGTGGGGCGAGGGAGACACTGAAGCTTTCTTT
cdr3_aa: CASSLGGSWGEGDTEAFF

v_call: TRBV5-5
clone_size: NA
j_call: TRBJ1-3
d_call: TRBD1
cdr3_nt: TGTGCCAGCAGCTTGGGGCCAAACCAGGGGGCTGGAAACACCATATATTTT
cdr3_aa: CASSLGPNQGAGNTIYF

v_call: TRBV10-1
clone_size: NA
j_call: TRBJ1-1
d_call: NA
cdr3_nt: TGCGCCAGCAGCCTCGGACCGGGGAACACTGAAGCTTTCTTT
cdr3_aa: CASSLGPGNTEAFF

v_call: TRBV20-1
clone_size: NA
j_call: TRBJ2-1
d_call: NA
cdr3_nt: TGCAGTGCAAAAAACAATGAGCAGTTCTTC
cdr3_aa: CSAKNNEQFF

v_call: TRBV29-1
clone_size: NA
j_call: TRBJ1-2
d_call: NA
cdr3_nt: TGCAGCGTTGGGAAGGACAGAGGAAACTATGGCTACACCTTC
cdr3_aa: CSVGKDRGNYGYTF

v_call: TRBV6-2/TRBV6-3
clone_size: once
j_call: TRBJ2-3
d_call: NA
cdr3_nt: TGTGCCAGCAGTTACGAGCCGGTCTTATCAATACCTACAGATACGCAGTATTTT
cdr3_aa: CASSYEPVLSIPTDTQYF

v_call: TRBV5-1
clone_size: once
j_call: TRBJ1-2
d_call: TRBD1
cdr3_nt: TGCGCCAGCAGCTGGGGACAGGGCGCCTACACCTTC
cdr3_aa: CASSWGQGAYTF

v_call: TRBV10-3
clone_size: NA
j_call: TRBJ2-5
d_call: NA
cdr3_nt: TGTGCCATCAGTGAGAAAGGACCCCATGGGCAGTACTTC
cdr3_aa: CAISEKGPHGQYF

v_call: TRBV5-4
clone_size: NA
j_call: TRBJ1-1
d_call: NA
cdr3_nt: TGTGCCAGCAGCTTGGTGCAGGGAGTGAACACTGAAGCTTTCTTT
cdr3_aa: CASSLVQGVNTEAFF

v_call: TRBV3-1/TRBV3-2
clone_size: NA
j_call: TRBJ2-3
d_call: TRBD2
cdr3_nt: TGTGCCAGCAGCCAAGAAGGACTAGCGGGCTACCGCACAGATACGCAGTATTTT
cdr3_aa: CASSQEGLAGYRTDTQYF

v_call: TRBV19
clone_size: NA
j_call: TRBJ2-1
d_call: TRBD1
cdr3_nt: TGTGCCAGTAGTATGGGACAGCCCCCCAATGAGCAGTTCTTC
cdr3_aa: CASSMGQPPNEQFF

v_call: TRBV12-3/TRBV12-4
clone_size: NA
j_call: TRBJ2-2
d_call: NA
cdr3_nt: TGTGCCAGCAGTCGGACGTCGGGGGGCAAGCTGTTTTTT
cdr3_aa: CASSRTSGGKLFF

v_call: TRBV9
clone_size: once
j_call: TRBJ1-6
d_call: NA
cdr3_nt: TGTGCCAGCAGCCCCCGGGCCCTAGGCGGTTCACCCCTCCACTTT
cdr3_aa: CASSPRALGGSPLHF

v_call: TRBV5-1
clone_size: once
j_call: TRBJ2-1
d_call: NA
cdr3_nt: TGCGCCAGCCAACAGGAGAGCTCCTACAATGAGCAGTTCTTC
cdr3_aa: CASQQESSYNEQFF

v_call: TRBV21-1
clone_size: NA
j_call: TRBJ2-1
d_call: NA
cdr3_nt: TGTGCCAGCAGCTTGACCGGGACAGGGGCCTACAATGAGCAGTTCTTC
cdr3_aa: CASSLTGTGAYNEQFF

v_call: TRBV24-1
clone_size: NA
j_call: TRBJ2-1
d_call: NA
cdr3_nt: TGTGCCACCAGTAGGCAACCGAATGAGCAGTTCTTC
cdr3_aa: CATSRQPNEQFF

v_call: TRBV19
clone_size: once
j_call: TRBJ2-7
d_call: TRBD1
cdr3_nt: TGTGCCAGTAGTACCCGACAGGGGAACTACGAGCAGTACTTC
cdr3_aa: CASSTRQGNYEQYF

v_call: TRBV9
clone_size: NA
j_call: TRBJ2-3
d_call: TRBD2
cdr3_nt: TGTGCCAGCAGCGTAGGCGGGGGGAGCACAGATACGCAGTATTTT
cdr3_aa: CASSVGGGSTDTQYF

v_call: TRBV6-6
clone_size: NA
j_call: TRBJ2-5
d_call: NA
cdr3_nt: TGTGCCAGCAGTTACTCCCAGGTCCCCTCGCGGGAGACCCAGTACTTC
cdr3_aa: CASSYSQVPSRETQYF

v_call: TRBV9
clone_size: NA
j_call: TRBJ1-1
d_call: NA
cdr3_nt: TGTGCCAGCAGCGTAGCTTGGCCGGGCGGCGAAGCTTTCTTT
cdr3_aa: CASSVAWPGGEAFF

v_call: TRBV7-8
clone_size: few
j_call: TRBJ1-6
d_call: NA
cdr3_nt: TGTGCCAGCCATGACCGCGGGAATTCACCCCTCCACTTT
cdr3_aa: CASHDRGNSPLHF

v_call: TRBV7-6
clone_size: NA
j_call: TRBJ2-3
d_call: NA
cdr3_nt: TGTGCCAGCAGCTTGACAGGTTCCGATACGCAGTATTTT
cdr3_aa: CASSLTGSDTQYF

v_call: TRBV29-1
clone_size: NA
j_call: TRBJ1-3
d_call: NA
cdr3_nt: TGCAGCGTGAAACAGACTTCTGGAAACACCATATATTTT
cdr3_aa: CSVKQTSGNTIYF

v_call: TRBV6-5
clone_size: NA
j_call: TRBJ1-2
d_call: NA
cdr3_nt: TGTGCCAGCAGACAGGGCTATGGCTACACCTTC
cdr3_aa: CASRQGYGYTF

v_call: TRBV6-2/TRBV6-3
clone_size: NA
j_call: TRBJ1-1
d_call: NA
cdr3_nt: TGTGCCAGCAGTTATCAAGGTTTGAACACTGAAGCTTTCTTT
cdr3_aa: CASSYQGLNTEAFF

v_call: TRBV5-1
clone_size: NA
j_call: TRBJ1-2
d_call: TRBD1
cdr3_nt: TGCGCCAGCAGTTTCGGGGGACAGGGCTATGGCTACACCTTC
cdr3_aa: CASSFGGQGYGYTF

v_call: TRBV24-1
clone_size: NA
j_call: TRBJ2-7
d_call: NA
cdr3_nt: TGTGCCACCAGTGATTTTGAGCGCAAAGGGACGAGTGAGCAGTACTTC
cdr3_aa: CATSDFERKGTSEQYF

v_call: TRBV2
clone_size: NA
j_call: TRBJ1-6
d_call: NA
cdr3_nt: TGTGCCAGCAGGAGGGCAGGGACTTGGAATTCACCCCTCCACTTT
cdr3_aa: CASRRAGTWNSPLHF

v_call: TRBV28
clone_size: NA
j_call: TRBJ2-1
d_call: NA
cdr3_nt: TGTGCCATCCAGGGGGGTCCCTACAATGAGCAGTTCTTC
cdr3_aa: CAIQGGPYNEQFF

v_call: TRBV18
clone_size: NA
j_call: TRBJ1-2
d_call: NA
cdr3_nt: TGTGCCAGCTCACCGGGAGGCTACACCTTC
cdr3_aa: CASSPGGYTF

v_call: TRBV27
clone_size: NA
j_call: TRBJ1-4
d_call: TRBD1
cdr3_nt: TGTGCCAGCAGTCAGGGGGACAGGGTAACTAATGAAAAACTGTTTTTT
cdr3_aa: CASSQGDRVTNEKLFF

v_call: TRBV6-5
clone_size: once
j_call: TRBJ2-4
d_call: TRBD1
cdr3_nt: TGTGCCAGCAGTTTTACTGACAGGGAATGGTACTTC
cdr3_aa: CASSFTDREWYF

v_call: TRBV7-8
clone_size: few
j_call: TRBJ1-5
d_call: NA
cdr3_nt: TGTGCCAGCAGCATTAACAGAACATCCAGCAATCAGCCCCAGCATTTT
cdr3_aa: CASSINRTSSNQPQHF

v_call: TRBV20-1
clone_size: NA
j_call: TRBJ1-2
d_call: NA
cdr3_nt: TGCAGTGCTAGGGACGGATATGGCTACACCTTC
cdr3_aa: CSARDGYGYTF

v_call: TRBV7-2
clone_size: NA
j_call: TRBJ1-6
d_call: NA
cdr3_nt: TGTGCCAGCAGCTCTCGGGGAGCCGGCAGCTCCTATAATTCACCCCTCCACTTT
cdr3_aa: CASSSRGAGSSYNSPLHF

v_call: TRBV4-3
clone_size: NA
j_call: TRBJ2-3
d_call: NA
cdr3_nt: TGCGCCAGCAGCCAAGATATCCCTCCCCCAGATACGCAGTATTTT
cdr3_aa: CASSQDIPPPDTQYF

v_call: TRBV21-1
clone_size: many
j_call: TRBJ2-7
d_call: NA
cdr3_nt: TGTGCCAGCAGGTACACAGAACCCTACGAGCAGTACTTC
cdr3_aa: CASRYTEPYEQYF

v_call: TRBV7-6
clone_size: NA
j_call: TRBJ1-6
d_call: NA
cdr3_nt: TGTGCCAGCAGGCGGACTTTACAGGAGACTTATAATTCACCCCTCCACTTT
cdr3_aa: CASRRTLQETYNSPLHF

v_call: TRBV7-6
clone_size: NA
j_call: TRBJ1-2
d_call: NA
cdr3_nt: TGTGCCAGCAGGGGCGACAGAAACGATTATGGCTACACCTTC
cdr3_aa: CASRGDRNDYGYTF

v_call: TRBV10-1
clone_size: NA
j_call: TRBJ2-7
d_call: NA
cdr3_nt: TGCGCCAGCAGTGAGCAGGGCCCCTACGAGCAGTACTTC
cdr3_aa: CASSEQGPYEQYF

v_call: TRBV6-5
clone_size: NA
j_call: TRBJ1-2
d_call: NA
cdr3_nt: TGTGCCAGCAGTTACTCAACAGGGAGGACTCTCTATGGCTACACCTTC
cdr3_aa: CASSYSTGRTLYGYTF

v_call: TRBV12-3/TRBV12-4
clone_size: NA
j_call: TRBJ1-6
d_call: NA
cdr3_nt: TGTGCCGGCAGTTTACAGGGCCAGTCACCCCTCCACTTT
cdr3_aa: CAGSLQGQSPLHF

v_call: TRBV5-1
clone_size: NA
j_call: TRBJ2-1
d_call: TRBD2
cdr3_nt: TGCGCCAGCAGCTTGTTTGGGTTAGCGGGAATCTCGTATGAGCAGTTCTTC
cdr3_aa: CASSLFGLAGISYEQFF

v_call: TRBV5-1
clone_size: NA
j_call: TRBJ2-3
d_call: NA
cdr3_nt: TGCGCCAGCAGCGCCGGACGGCGGGACGCAGATACGCAGTATTTT
cdr3_aa: CASSAGRRDADTQYF

v_call: TRBV6-6
clone_size: NA
j_call: TRBJ2-5
d_call: TRBD2
cdr3_nt: TGTGCCAGCAGTTACGGGACTAGCGGGAGTGAGACCCAGTACTTC
cdr3_aa: CASSYGTSGSETQYF